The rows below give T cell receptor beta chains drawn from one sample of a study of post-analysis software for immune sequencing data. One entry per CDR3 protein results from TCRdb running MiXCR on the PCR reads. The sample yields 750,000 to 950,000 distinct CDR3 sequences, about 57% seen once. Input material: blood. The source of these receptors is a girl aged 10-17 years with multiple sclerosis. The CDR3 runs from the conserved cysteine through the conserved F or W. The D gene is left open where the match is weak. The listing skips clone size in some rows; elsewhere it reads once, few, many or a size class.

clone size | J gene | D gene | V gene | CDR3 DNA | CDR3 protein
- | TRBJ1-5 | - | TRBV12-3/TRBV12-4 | TGTGCCAGCAGTTCACACGGAATTAGCAATCAGCCCCAGCATTTT | CASSSHGISNQPQHF
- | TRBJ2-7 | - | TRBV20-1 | TGCAGTGCTAGAGATATCAACCAGGGGCCCTTGTACGAGCAGTACTTC | CSARDINQGPLYEQYF
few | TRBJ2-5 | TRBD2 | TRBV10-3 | TGTGCCATCAGTGAGTCGACGTGGACTAGCGGGAGCTTAGAGACCCAGTACTTC | CAISESTWTSGSLETQYF
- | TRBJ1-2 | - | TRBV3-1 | TGTGCCAGCAGCCAAGGGGAAGGACTCTATGGCTACACCTTC | CASSQGEGLYGYTF
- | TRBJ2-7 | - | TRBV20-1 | TGCAGTGCTAGAGGGACAAATTACGAGCAGTACTTC | CSARGTNYEQYF
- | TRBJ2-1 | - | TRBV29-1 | TGCAGTATGAATGAGCAGTTCTTC | CSMNEQFF
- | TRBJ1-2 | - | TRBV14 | TGTGCCAGCAGCCTGCGGGACACCTACTATGGCTACACCTTC | CASSLRDTYYGYTF
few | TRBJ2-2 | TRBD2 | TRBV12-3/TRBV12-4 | TGTGCCAGCAGTTTGTCCAGCGGGGGATCCGGGGAGCTGTTTTTT | CASSLSSGGSGELFF
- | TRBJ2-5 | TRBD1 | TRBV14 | TGTGCCAGCAGACTAACAGGGGGCCGGCGGGAGACCCAGTACTTC | CASRLTGGRRETQYF
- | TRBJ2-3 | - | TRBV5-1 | TGCGCCAGCAGCTTGCTGGGGCGGGCCAATCCCACAGATACGCAGTATTTT | CASSLLGRANPTDTQYF
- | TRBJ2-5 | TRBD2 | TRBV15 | TGTGCCACCAGCAGGGGCTCTAGCGGACCCCAAGAGACCCAGTACTTC | CATSRGSSGPQETQYF
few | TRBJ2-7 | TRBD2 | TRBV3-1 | TGTGCCAGCAGCGCGCCGGGACTAGCGGGACACGAGCAGTACTTC | CASSAPGLAGHEQYF
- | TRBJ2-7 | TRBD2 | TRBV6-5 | TGTGCCAGCAGTTACTCAGGAGCGGGGGGACCTACGGCCCCTACGAAGCAGTACTTC | CASSYSGAGGPTAPTKQYF
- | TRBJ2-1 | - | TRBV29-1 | TGCAGCGCTCGATACAGGGAGGTCAATGAGCAGTTCTTC | CSARYREVNEQFF
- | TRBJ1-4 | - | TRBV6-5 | TGTGCCAGCAAGGGGCGGCCTAATGAAAAACTGTTTTTT | CASKGRPNEKLFF
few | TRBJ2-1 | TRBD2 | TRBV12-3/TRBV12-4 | TGTGCCAGCAGTTGGGGACTAGCCAACAATGAGCAGTTCTTC | CASSWGLANNEQFF
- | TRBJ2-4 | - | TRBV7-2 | TGTGCCAGCAGCTTAGTCGGGGACATTCAGTACTTC | CASSLVGDIQYF
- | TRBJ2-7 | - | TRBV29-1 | TGCAGCGCCCAAGGGGGGGGCCCTGAGACCCGGTACTTC | CSAQGGGPETRYF
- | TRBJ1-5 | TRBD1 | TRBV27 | TGTGCCAGCAGTCCATCCCACAGGGGGCGCGCAAGTAATCAGCCCCAGCATTTT | CASSPSHRGRASNQPQHF
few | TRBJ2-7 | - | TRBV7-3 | TGTGCCAGCAGCTCGCAGGGGAGGCACGAGCAGTACTTC | CASSSQGRHEQYF
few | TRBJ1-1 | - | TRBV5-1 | TGTGCCAGCAGCCCCGGGACACTGAACACTGAAGCTTTCTTT | CASSPGTLNTEAFF
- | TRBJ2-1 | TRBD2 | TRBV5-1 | TGCGCCAGCAGCTTGGCCGGGACTAGACTTAAGGAGCAGTTCTTC | CASSLAGTRLKEQFF
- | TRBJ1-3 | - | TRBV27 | TGTGCCAGCAGCCCAGGGTTCTCTGGAAACACCATATATTTT | CASSPGFSGNTIYF
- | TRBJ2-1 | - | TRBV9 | TGTGCCAGCAGCGTTGGAGGAGAATACAATGAGCAGTTCTTC | CASSVGGEYNEQFF
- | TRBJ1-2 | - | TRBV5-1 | TGCGCCAACAGCGAGGGGACAAGCAACTATGGCTACACCTTC | CANSEGTSNYGYTF
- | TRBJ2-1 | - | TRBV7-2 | TGTGCCAGCAGCTTAGTTTGGGATTCGAGGCCTGATGAGCAGTTCTTC | CASSLVWDSRPDEQFF
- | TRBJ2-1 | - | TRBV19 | TGTGCCAGTAGTACCGAGACTCAGGGTCTTTCCTACAATGAGCAGTTCTTC | CASSTETQGLSYNEQFF
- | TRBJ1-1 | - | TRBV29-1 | TGCAGCGTTGAATCGAGCGCAATACCTGAAGCTTTCTTT | CSVESSAIPEAFF
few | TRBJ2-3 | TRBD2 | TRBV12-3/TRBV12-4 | TGTGCCAGCAGTTTAGGGCTAGCGGGACCCGCGTATTTT | CASSLGLAGPAYF
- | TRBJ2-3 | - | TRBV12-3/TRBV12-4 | TGTGCCACCAACGTAGGGGCGCGAACAGATACGCAGTATTTT | CATNVGARTDTQYF
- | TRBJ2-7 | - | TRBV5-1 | TGCGCCAGCAGCTTGGAACGGCAGCCGTACGAGCAGTACTTC | CASSLERQPYEQYF
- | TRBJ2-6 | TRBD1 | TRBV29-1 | TGCAGCGTGGGGACAGGGGTATCCTCTGGGGCCAACGTCCTGACTTTC | CSVGTGVSSGANVLTF
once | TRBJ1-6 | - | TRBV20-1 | TGCAGTGCTAGAGCCGCAGGGTCCTATAATTCACCCCTCCACTTT | CSARAAGSYNSPLHF
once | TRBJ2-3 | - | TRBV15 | TGTGCCACCAGCACATTTTTACGACAGGCTAGCACAGATACGCAGTATTTT | CATSTFLRQASTDTQYF
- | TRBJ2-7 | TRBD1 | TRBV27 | TGTGCCAGCAGTTTACTGTCAGGGGGCATGTGGGAGCAGTACTTC | CASSLLSGGMWEQYF
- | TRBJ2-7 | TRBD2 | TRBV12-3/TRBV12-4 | TGTGCCAGCAGAATAGGACTAGCGGGAGGGCTGGCCGAGCAGTACTTC | CASRIGLAGGLAEQYF
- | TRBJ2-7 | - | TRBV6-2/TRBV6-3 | TGTGCCAGCACCCACCAGGGGACACGATCCTACGAGCAGTACTTC | CASTHQGTRSYEQYF
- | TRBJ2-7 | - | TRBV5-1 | TGCGCCAGCAGCGGGGGACGGTTCCTTTCCTACGAGCAGTACTTC | CASSGGRFLSYEQYF